This T cell receptor (beta chain) was retrieved from a study of T cell responses to AZD1222 COVID-19 vaccine. Findings and limits, study-wide: White British people made up most donors, females outnumbered males, and clonal diversity was possibly underestimated.

The CDR3 has 16 residues. Germline CDR1 reads ENHRY; CDR2 reads SYGVKD. V lost 4 bases to trimming and J lost 0 bases, with 10 bases between them. TCRdb's table, derived via immunoSEQ multiplex PCR, lists solely in-frame clones and lacks some. Here the sample spans about 54,000 clones, about 80% being singletons. With respect to this clone: Its antigen is currently unknown.

The chain recombines TRBV10-3 with TRBJ2-6; D call uncertain. This sequence originates from an adult in good health. Sequencing was performed on peripheral blood, taken on day 0 of AZD1222 vaccination. Here the CDR3 reads CAISGGFLSGANVLTF. The DNA for the CDR3 is TGTGCCATCAGTGGGGGATTCCTCTCTGGGGCCAACGTCCTGACTTTC.